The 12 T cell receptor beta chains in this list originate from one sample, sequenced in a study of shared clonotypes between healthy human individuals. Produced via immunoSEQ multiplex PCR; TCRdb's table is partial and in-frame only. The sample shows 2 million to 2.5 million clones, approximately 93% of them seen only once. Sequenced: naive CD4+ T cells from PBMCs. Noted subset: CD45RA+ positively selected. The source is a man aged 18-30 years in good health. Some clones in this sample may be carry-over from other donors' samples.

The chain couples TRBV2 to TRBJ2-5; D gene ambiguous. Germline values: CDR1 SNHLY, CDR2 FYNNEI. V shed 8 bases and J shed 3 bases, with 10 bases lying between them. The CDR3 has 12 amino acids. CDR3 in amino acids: CASQTDEETQYF. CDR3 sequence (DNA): TGTGCCAGCCAAACTGATGAAGAGACCCAGTACTTC.

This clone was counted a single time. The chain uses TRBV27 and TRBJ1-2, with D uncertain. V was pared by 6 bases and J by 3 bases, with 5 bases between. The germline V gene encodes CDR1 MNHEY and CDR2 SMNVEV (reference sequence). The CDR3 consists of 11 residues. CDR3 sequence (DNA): TGTGCCAGCAGGGGGTACTATGGCTACACCTTC. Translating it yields CASRGYYGYTF.

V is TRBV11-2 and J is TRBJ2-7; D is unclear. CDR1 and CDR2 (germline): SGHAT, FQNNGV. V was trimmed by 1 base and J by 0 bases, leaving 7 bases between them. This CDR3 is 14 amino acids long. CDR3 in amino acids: CASSLVLSSYEQYF. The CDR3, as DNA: TGTGCCAGCAGCTTAGTCCTGAGCTCCTACGAGCAGTACTTC. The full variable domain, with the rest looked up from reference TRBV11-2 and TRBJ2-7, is EAGVAQSPRYKIIEKRQSVAFWCNPISGHATLYWYQQILGQGPKLLIQFQNNGVVDDSQLPKDRFSAERLKGVDSTLKIQPAKLEDSAVYLCASSLVLSSYEQYFGPGTRLTVT.

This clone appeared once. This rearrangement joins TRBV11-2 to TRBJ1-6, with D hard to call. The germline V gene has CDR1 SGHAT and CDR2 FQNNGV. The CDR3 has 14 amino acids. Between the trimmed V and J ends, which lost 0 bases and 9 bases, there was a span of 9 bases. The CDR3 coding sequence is TGTGCCAGCAGCTTAGATCCGGGTGGTTCACCCCTCCACTTT. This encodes CASSLDPGGSPLHF. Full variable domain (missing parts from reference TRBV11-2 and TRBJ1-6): EAGVAQSPRYKIIEKRQSVAFWCNPISGHATLYWYQQILGQGPKLLIQFQNNGVVDDSQLPKDRFSAERLKGVDSTLKIQPAKLEDSAVYLCASSLDPGGSPLHFGNGTRLTVT.

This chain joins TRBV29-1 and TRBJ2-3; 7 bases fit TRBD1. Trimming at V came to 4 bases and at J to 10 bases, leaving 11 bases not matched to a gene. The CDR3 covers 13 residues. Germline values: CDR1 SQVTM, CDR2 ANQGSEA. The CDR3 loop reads CSVGAGAGGPQYF. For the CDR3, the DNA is TGCAGCGTTGGGGCTGGGGCAGGGGGACCGCAGTATTTT.

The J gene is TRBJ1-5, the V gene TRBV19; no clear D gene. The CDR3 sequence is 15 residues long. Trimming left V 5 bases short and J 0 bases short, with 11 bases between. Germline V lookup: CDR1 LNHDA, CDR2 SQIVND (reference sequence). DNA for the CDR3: TGTGCCAGTAGTGCGGCCTACTATAGCAATCAGCCCCAGCATTTT. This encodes CASSAAYYSNQPQHF. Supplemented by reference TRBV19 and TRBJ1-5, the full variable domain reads DGGITQSPKYLFRKEGQNVTLSCEQNLNHDAMYWYRQDPGQGLRLIYYSQIVNDFQKGDIAEGYSVSREKKESFPLTVTSAQKNPTAFYLCASSAAYYSNQPQHFGDGTRLSIL.

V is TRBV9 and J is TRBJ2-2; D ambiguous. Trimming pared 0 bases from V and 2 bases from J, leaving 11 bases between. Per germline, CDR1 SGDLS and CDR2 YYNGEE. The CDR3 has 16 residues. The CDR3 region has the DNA TGTGCCAGCAGCGTAGGTGAAAGGGCCAACACCGGGGAGCTGTTTTTT. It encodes CASSVGERANTGELFF.

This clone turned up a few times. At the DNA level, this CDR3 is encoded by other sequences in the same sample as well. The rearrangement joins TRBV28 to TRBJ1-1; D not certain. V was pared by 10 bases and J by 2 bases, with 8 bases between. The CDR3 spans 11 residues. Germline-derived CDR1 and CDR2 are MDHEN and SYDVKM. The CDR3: CATQLNTEAFF. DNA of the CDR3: TGTGCCACCCAGCTAAACACTGAAGCTTTCTTT.

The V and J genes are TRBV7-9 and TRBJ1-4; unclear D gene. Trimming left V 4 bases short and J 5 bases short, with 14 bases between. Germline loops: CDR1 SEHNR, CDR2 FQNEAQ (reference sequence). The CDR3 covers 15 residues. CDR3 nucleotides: TGTGCCAGCAGCTCACCCCCCGGACGAAATGAAAAACTGTTTTTT. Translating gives CASSSPPGRNEKLFF.

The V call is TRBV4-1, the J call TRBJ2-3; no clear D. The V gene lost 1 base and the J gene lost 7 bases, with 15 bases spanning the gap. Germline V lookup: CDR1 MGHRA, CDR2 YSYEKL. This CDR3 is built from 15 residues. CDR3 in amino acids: CASSQAGPAGYTQYF. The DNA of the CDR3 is TGCGCCAGCAGCCAAGCTGGGCCCGCCGGGTATACGCAGTATTTT.

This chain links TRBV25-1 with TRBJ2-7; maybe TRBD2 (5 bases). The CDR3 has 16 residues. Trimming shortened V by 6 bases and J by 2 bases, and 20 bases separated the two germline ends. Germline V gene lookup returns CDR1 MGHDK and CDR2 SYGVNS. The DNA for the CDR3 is TGTGCCAGCAGCGAGGGTCACATCCGGCCTCCCTACGAGCAGTACTTC. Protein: CASSEGHIRPPYEQYF.

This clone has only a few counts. CDR3 DNA sequence: TGCACCAGCAGCCAAGTGACGGGGAACACTGAAGCTTTCTTT. Protein product: CTSSQVTGNTEAFF. The chain combines TRBV1 with TRBJ1-1. TRBV1 is a pseudogene segment. The CDR3 is 14 residues long.